Listed here is a single T cell receptor beta chain. The protocol was immunoSEQ multiplex PCR, while the TCRdb copy is restricted to in-frame clones and leaves out a portion. The data show some 94,000 clones, with 70% to 90% seen just once and around 3.1% held by the top ten. These data originate in a study of T cell responses to AZD1222 COVID-19 vaccine. Per germline, CDR1 MNHEY and CDR2 SMNVEV (reference sequence). V was clipped by 4 bases and J by 9 bases; unmatched bases: 11. The CDR3 has 15 amino acids. V usage is TRBV27 and J usage is TRBJ1-1; TRBD1 aligns across 10 bases. This clonotype was sampled from an adult in good health. This specimen was peripheral blood, taken on day 0 of AZD1222 vaccination. The CDR3 loop reads CASSSPSWTGGKAFF. Written as DNA, the CDR3 is TGTGCCAGCAGTTCCCCTTCGTGGACAGGGGGAAAAGCTTTCTTT.